The 10 T cell receptor beta chains reported below all come from one sample, sequenced in a study of CD8 T cells in ankylosing spondylitis. Each CDR3 protein gets one entry after TCRdb re-called the 5' RACE reads with MiXCR. The repertoire consists of around 130,000 distinct CDR3 sequences, with about a tenth occurring once and the leading ten covering roughly 3.3%. Material: blood, either unsorted or a sorted T cell fraction (not recorded which). Every receptor here comes from a male donor with ankylosing spondylitis or in good health (not recorded which).

This clonotype was found many times. The chain links TRBV6-2 or TRBV6-3 to TRBJ2-7; TRBD2 matches at 8 bases. Trimming at V came to 7 bases and at J to 6 bases, leaving 11 bases not matched to a gene. Germline CDR1 is MNHEY and CDR2 is SVGEGT. This CDR3 spans 14 amino acids. CDR3 in amino acids: CASTPTAGVSEQYF. The CDR3 DNA reads as TGTGCCAGCACCCCGACAGCGGGAGTATCCGAGCAGTACTTC.

This clonotype was counted ten times or more. J is TRBJ1-5 and V is TRBV20-1; D perhaps matches TRBD1 (6 bases). This CDR3 region has 17 residues. CDR1 is DFQATT and CDR2 is SNEGSKA in the germline V gene (reference sequence). Trimming removed 2 bases at V and 3 bases at J, with 20 bases between. The CDR3 sequence is CSARRSRSGVANQPQHF. For the CDR3, the DNA is TGCAGTGCTAGAAGATCCCGTTCAGGGGTTGCCAATCAGCCCCAGCATTTT.

Many counts were recorded for this clonotype. The DNA for the CDR3 is TGTGCCATCTTAGATAGGGCAGGGGCCGAGACCTATGGCTACACCTTC. Encoded protein: CAILDRAGAETYGYTF. The chain links TRBV10-3 to TRBJ1-2, with D perhaps TRBD1 (6 bases). V lost 8 bases and J lost 4, with 23 bases in between. Germline V lookup: CDR1 ENHRY, CDR2 SYGVKD. The length of the CDR3 is 16 residues.

This clonotype showed up many times. V and J are TRBV5-6 and TRBJ2-5; D uncertain. The CDR3 runs 15 residues. V was pared by 4 bases and J by 7 bases, with 20 bases between. Per germline, CDR1 SGHDT and CDR2 YYEEEE. Here the CDR3 reads CASSIWQVRGGTQYF. For the CDR3, the DNA is TGTGCCAGCAGCATATGGCAGGTCCGTGGTGGGACCCAGTACTTC.

This clonotype was counted ten times or more. The rearrangement links TRBV29-1 to TRBJ1-2; TRBD1 matches 7 bases. CDR1 and CDR2 (germline): SQVTM, ANQGSEA. The CDR3 covers 13 residues. The V gene end was trimmed by 1 base and the J gene end by 6 bases; junction bases not matched to a gene: 5. The CDR3 coding sequence is TGCAGCGTTGAAGCTGTACAGGGGCATGGCTACACCTTC. This sequence encodes CSVEAVQGHGYTF. The whole variable domain, filled in from reference TRBV29-1 and TRBJ1-2, reads SAVISQKPSRDICQRGTSLTIQCQVDSQVTMMFWYRQQPGQSLTLIATANQGSEATYESGFVIDKFPISRPNLTFSTLTVSNMSPEDSSIYLCSVEAVQGHGYTFGSGTRLTVV.

The V call is TRBV7-2, the J call TRBJ2-4; 9 nucleotides match TRBD2. Germline CDR1 and CDR2: SGHTA and FQGNSA. The CDR3 totals 16 residues. Trimming removed 1 base from V and 4 bases from J; junction bases left unmatched: 5. The CDR3 coding sequence is TGTGCCAGCAGCTTAGGGGCGGGGGGGGTAAAAAACATTCAGTACTTC. Translated, it gives CASSLGAGGVKNIQYF. Together with reference TRBV7-2 and TRBJ2-4, the CDR3 gives the full variable domain: GAGVSQSPSNKVTEKGKDVELRCDPISGHTALYWYRQSLGQGLEFLIYFQGNSAPDKSGLPSDRFSAERTGGSVSTLTIQRTQQEDSAVYLCASSLGAGGVKNIQYFGAGTRLSVL.

This clonotype was seen ten or more times. This chain joins TRBV5-1 and TRBJ2-1; 10 bases align to TRBD1. This CDR3 contains 15 residues. Per germline, CDR1 SGHRS and CDR2 YFSETQ. Germline trimming cut 4 bases from V and 6 bases from J; bases unmatched to any gene: 7. The CDR3 coding sequence is TGCGCCAGCAGCAACGACAGGGGGCCTTTCAATGAGCAGTTCTTC. Protein: CASSNDRGPFNEQFF.

This rearrangement joins TRBV7-2 to TRBJ2-7; 12 bases are shared with TRBD2. The CDR3 contains 16 residues. With V trimmed by 1 base and J by 0 bases, 1 base remained unmatched. Germline CDR1 reads SGHTA; CDR2 reads FQGNSA. The CDR3 DNA sequence: TGTGCCAGCAGCTTAGGGGGACTAGCGGGCTCCTACGAGCAGTACTTC. It is translated as CASSLGGLAGSYEQYF.

This clonotype showed up many times. The gene calls are TRBV7-9 and TRBJ2-5; D unclear. The CDR3 totals 14 residues. The V gene's germline CDR1 is SEHNR and CDR2 FQNEAQ (reference sequence). Trimming took off 1 base at V and 0 bases at J, with 6 bases between the two ends. Here the CDR3 reads CASSLVEYQETQYF. In DNA form, the CDR3 reads TGTGCCAGCAGCTTAGTTGAGTACCAAGAGACCCAGTACTTC. Full variable domain (remainder filled in from reference TRBV7-9 and TRBJ2-5): DTGVSQNPRHKITKRGQNVTFRCDPISEHNRLYWYRQTLGQGPEFLTYFQNEAQLEKSRLLSDRFSAERPKGSFSTLEIQRTEQGDSAMYLCASSLVEYQETQYFGPGTRLLVL.

This clonotype occurred many times. CDR3: CASSTDLGPPFKQYF. The CDR3 coding sequence is TGTGCCAGCAGCACAGACCTGGGTCCTCCGTTCAAGCAGTACTTC. The chain recombines TRBV5-5 with TRBJ2-7, with unresolved D. The CDR3 loop spans 15 amino acids. The germline gives CDR1 SGHKS, CDR2 YYEKEE (reference sequence). Between the trimmed V and J ends, which lost 4 bases and 8 bases, there was a span of 22 bases.